What follows are 8 T cell receptor beta chains derived from one specimen sequenced in a study of cytomegalovirus exposure and HLA in healthy donors. With 60 Vbeta and 13 Jbeta primers, the PCR was carried out. The repertoire was sequenced with immunoSEQ multiplex PCR; TCRdb's copy has only in-frame clones and lacks some. The sample includes 150,000 to 200,000 clones, roughly 72% of them seen just once. The specimen was PBMCs. The receptor set was obtained from a man between 25 and 39 years old in good health and CMV-seronegative.

The chain employs TRBV11-2 and TRBJ2-1; 12 bases match TRBD2. The CDR3 extends over 19 amino acids. Germline loops: CDR1 SGHAT, CDR2 FQNNGV. With 5 bases clipped from V and 6 bases from J, the junction kept 17 bases outside the gene matches. This CDR3 reads CASSTVRLAGGPKGNEQFF. The CDR3 DNA reads TGTGCCAGCAGCACCGTTCGTCTAGCGGGAGGGCCTAAGGGCAATGAGCAGTTCTTC. Full variable domain (rest looked up from reference TRBV11-2 and TRBJ2-1): EAGVAQSPRYKIIEKRQSVAFWCNPISGHATLYWYQQILGQGPKLLIQFQNNGVVDDSQLPKDRFSAERLKGVDSTLKIQPAKLEDSAVYLCASSTVRLAGGPKGNEQFFGPGTRLTVL.

This rearrangement joins TRBV15 to TRBJ2-7; 14 bases are shared with TRBD2. The CDR3 runs 16 residues. Trimming removed 1 base from V and 3 bases from J; junction bases left unmatched: 2. CDR1 and CDR2 from the germline V gene are LNHNV and YYDKDF (reference sequence). In DNA form, the CDR3 reads TGTGCCACCAGCAGAGGCGGGACTAGCGGGGGCTACGAGCAGTACTTC. It yields the protein CATSRGGTSGGYEQYF.

The V and J genes are TRBV18 and TRBJ1-1, with D tentatively TRBD1 (5 bases). Between the trimmed V and J ends, which lost 2 bases and 4 bases, there was a span of 11 bases. Germline V CDR1 and CDR2: KGHSH, LQKENI. The CDR3 runs to 14 residues. The CDR3 reads CASSPTTGGTEAFF. Here the CDR3 DNA reads TGTGCCAGCTCACCAACTACGGGGGGCACTGAAGCTTTCTTT.

This clone has only one observation. V gene TRBV5-6 combines with J gene TRBJ2-1, with TRBD2 matching 10 bases. Germline CDR1 SGHDT, CDR2 YYEEEE. J lost 13 bases, V lost 3 bases, and 4 bases had no gene match. The CDR3 runs 12 residues. The CDR3 loop reads CASSSTSGDQFF. In DNA form, the CDR3 reads TGTGCCAGCAGCTCCACTAGCGGGGACCAGTTCTTC. The full variable domain, in which reference TRBV5-6 and TRBJ2-1 provide the parts outside the CDR3, is DAGVTQSPTHLIKTRGQQVTLRCSPKSGHDTVSWYQQALGQGPQFIFQYYEEEERQRGNFPDRFSGHQFPNYSSELNVNALLLGDSALYLCASSSTSGDQFFGPGTRLTVL.

The chain links TRBV7-2 to TRBJ2-3; no firm D call. This CDR3 spans 11 amino acids. V was trimmed by 4 bases and J by 7 bases, leaving 6 bases between them. The germline gives CDR1 SGHTA, CDR2 FQGNSA. CDR3 sequence reads: CASSYTNTQYF. The CDR3 region has the DNA TGTGCCAGCAGCTATACAAATACGCAGTATTTT.

The count of this clone is one. The CDR3 DNA sequence: TGTGCCAGCAGCCCTCCCAGCGGACGCTCCTACGAGCAGTACTTC. Translation: CASSPPSGRSYEQYF. The chain recombines TRBV7-2 with TRBJ2-7; D may be TRBD2 (5 bases). V was shortened by 5 bases and J by 0 bases, with 14 bases between the two germline ends. The CDR3 contains 15 residues. From germline, CDR1 is SGHTA and CDR2 FQGNSA.

The chain recombines TRBV6-1 with TRBJ2-5; D perhaps matches TRBD1 (6 bases). The V end was cut by 4 bases, the J end by 1 base, with 10 bases between. The CDR3 totals 14 residues. The germline V gene encodes CDR1 MNHNS and CDR2 SASEGT. CDR3 amino acids: CASSGGTIQETQYF. CDR3 nucleotide sequence: TGTGCCAGCAGTGGGGGGACAATCCAAGAGACCCAGTACTTC.

The genes are TRBV30 and TRBJ1-6; D unresolved. Germline V gene data show CDR1 as GTSNPN and CDR2 as SVGIG (reference sequence). Trimming left V 3 bases short and J 5 bases short, with 20 bases between. There are 17 residues in the CDR3. DNA of the CDR3: TGTGCCTGGAGCGATAGATTTCAAGTCATCAATAATTCACCCCTCCACTTT. Translating gives CAWSDRFQVINNSPLHF.